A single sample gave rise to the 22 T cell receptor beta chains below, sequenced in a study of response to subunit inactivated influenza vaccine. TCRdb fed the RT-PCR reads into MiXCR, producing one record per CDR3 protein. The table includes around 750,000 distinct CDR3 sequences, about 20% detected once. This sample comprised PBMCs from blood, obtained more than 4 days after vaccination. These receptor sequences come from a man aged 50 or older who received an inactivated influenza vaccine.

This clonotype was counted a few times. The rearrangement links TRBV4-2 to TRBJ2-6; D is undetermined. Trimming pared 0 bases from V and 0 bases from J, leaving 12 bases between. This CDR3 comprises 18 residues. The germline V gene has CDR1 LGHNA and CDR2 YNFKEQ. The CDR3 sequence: CASSQDLGTVSGANVLTF. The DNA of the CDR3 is TGTGCCAGCAGCCAAGACCTGGGAACAGTCTCTGGGGCCAACGTCCTGACTTTC.

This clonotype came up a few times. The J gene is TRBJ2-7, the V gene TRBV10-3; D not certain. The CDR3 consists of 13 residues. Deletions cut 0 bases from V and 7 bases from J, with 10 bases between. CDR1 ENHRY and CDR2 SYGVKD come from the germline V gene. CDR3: CAISESFSGEQYF. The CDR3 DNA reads TGTGCCATCAGTGAGTCCTTCTCCGGTGAGCAGTACTTC.

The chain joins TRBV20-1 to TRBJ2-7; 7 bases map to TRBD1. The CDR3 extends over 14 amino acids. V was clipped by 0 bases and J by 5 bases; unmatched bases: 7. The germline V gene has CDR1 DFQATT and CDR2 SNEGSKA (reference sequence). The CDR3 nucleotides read TGCAGTGCTAGAGATCTTACAGGGGTCGACGAGCAGTACTTC. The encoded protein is CSARDLTGVDEQYF.

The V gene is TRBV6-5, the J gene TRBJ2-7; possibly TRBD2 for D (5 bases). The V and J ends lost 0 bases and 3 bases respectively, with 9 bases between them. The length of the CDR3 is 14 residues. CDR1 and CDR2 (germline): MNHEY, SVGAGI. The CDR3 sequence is CASSYSDGVYEQYF. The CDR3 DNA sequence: TGTGCCAGCAGTTACTCCGACGGGGTCTACGAGCAGTACTTC.

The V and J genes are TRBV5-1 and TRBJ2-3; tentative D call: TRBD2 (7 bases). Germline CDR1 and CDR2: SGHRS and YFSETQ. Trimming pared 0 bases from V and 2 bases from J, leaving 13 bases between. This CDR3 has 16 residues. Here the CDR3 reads CASSLVPGGFTDTQYF. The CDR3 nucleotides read TGCGCCAGCAGCTTGGTCCCGGGGGGCTTCACAGATACGCAGTATTTT.

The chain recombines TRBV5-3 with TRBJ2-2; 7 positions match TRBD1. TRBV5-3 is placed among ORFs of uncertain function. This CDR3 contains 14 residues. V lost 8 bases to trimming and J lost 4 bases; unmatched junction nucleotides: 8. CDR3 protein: CARGLGTATGELFF. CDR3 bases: TGTGCCAGGGGCCTGGGGACAGCCACCGGGGAGCTGTTTTTT.

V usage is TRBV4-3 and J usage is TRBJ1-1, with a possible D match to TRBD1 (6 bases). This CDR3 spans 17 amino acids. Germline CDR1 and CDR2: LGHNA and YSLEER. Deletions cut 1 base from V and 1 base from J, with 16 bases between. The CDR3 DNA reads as TGCGCCAGCAGCCAAGTCGGAAGTTTGGACAGGAACACTGAAGCTTTCTTT. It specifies CASSQVGSLDRNTEAFF.

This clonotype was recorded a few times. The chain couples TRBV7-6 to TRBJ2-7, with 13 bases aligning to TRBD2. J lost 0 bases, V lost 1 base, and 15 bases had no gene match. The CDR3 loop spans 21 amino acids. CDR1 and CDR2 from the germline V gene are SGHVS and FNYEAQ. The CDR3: CASSLGTGTSGIQPSSYEQYF. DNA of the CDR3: TGTGCCAGCAGCTTAGGTACCGGGACTAGCGGGATCCAACCGAGCTCCTACGAGCAGTACTTC. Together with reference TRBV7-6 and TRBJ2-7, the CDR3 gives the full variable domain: GAGVSQSPRYKVTKRGQDVALRCDPISGHVSLYWYRQALGQGPEFLTYFNYEAQQDKSGLPNDRFSAERPEGSISTLTIQRTEQRDSAMYRCASSLGTGTSGIQPSSYEQYFGPGTRLTVT.

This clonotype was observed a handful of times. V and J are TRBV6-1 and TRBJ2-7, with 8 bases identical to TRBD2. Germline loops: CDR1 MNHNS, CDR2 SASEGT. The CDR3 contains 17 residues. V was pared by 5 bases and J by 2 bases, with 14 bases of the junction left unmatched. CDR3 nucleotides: TGTGCCAGCAGTCCGGGGGGGCTTATCTTTCAAACCTACGAGCAGTACTTC. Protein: CASSPGGLIFQTYEQYF.

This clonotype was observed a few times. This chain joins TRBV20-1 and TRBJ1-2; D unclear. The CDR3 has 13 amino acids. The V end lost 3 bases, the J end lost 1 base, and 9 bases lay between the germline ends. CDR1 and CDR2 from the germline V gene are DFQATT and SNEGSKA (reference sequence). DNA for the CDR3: TGCAGTGCTAGCAACGAGTATAACTATGGCTACACCTTC. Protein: CSASNEYNYGYTF.

The CDR3 is CASTRTGQYF. The CDR3 DNA follows: TGTGCCAGCACCCGGACAGGGCAGTACTTC. The chain is built from TRBV2 and TRBJ2-7; 7 positions match TRBD1. Unmatched junction bases numbered 3, after V lost 7 bases and J lost 9 bases. Germline CDR1 is SNHLY and CDR2 is FYNNEI. This CDR3 is 10 amino acids long.

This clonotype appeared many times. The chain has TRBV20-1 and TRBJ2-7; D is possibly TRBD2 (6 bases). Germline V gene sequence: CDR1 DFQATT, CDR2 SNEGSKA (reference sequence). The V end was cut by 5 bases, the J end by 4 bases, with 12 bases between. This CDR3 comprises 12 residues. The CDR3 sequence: CSAPDGSYEQYF. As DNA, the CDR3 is TGCAGTGCTCCAGACGGGAGTTACGAGCAGTACTTC.

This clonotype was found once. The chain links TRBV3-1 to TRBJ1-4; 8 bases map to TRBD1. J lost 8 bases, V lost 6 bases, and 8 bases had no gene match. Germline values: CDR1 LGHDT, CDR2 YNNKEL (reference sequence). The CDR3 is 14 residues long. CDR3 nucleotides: TGTGCCAGCAGAGCAGGGGGCGACCGAGAAAAACTGTTTTTT. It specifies CASRAGGDREKLFF.

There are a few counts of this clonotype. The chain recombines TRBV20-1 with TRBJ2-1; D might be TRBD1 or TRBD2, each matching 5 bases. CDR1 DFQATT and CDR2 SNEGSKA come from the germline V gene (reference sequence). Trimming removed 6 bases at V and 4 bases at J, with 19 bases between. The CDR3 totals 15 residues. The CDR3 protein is CSAPPRGRGYNEQFF. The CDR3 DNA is TGCAGTGCCCCGCCCCGGGGAAGGGGATACAATGAGCAGTTCTTC.

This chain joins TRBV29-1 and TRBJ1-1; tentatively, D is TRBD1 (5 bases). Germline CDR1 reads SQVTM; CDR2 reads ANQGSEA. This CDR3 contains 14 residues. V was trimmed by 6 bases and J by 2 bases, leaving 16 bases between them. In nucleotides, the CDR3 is TGCAGCGTCGCCTCTTGGGGGGGAAACACTGAAGCTTTCTTT. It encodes CSVASWGGNTEAFF.

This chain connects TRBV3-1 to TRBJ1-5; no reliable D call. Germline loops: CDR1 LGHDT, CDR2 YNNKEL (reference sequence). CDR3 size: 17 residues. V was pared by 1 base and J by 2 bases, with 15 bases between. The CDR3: CASSQALGGGGNQPQHF. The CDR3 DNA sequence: TGTGCCAGCAGCCAAGCCCTGGGAGGAGGCGGCAATCAGCCCCAGCATTTT.

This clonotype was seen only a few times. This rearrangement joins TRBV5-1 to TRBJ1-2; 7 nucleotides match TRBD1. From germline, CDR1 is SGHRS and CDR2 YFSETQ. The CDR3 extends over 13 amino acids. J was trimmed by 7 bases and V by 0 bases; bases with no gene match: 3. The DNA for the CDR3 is TGCGCCAGCAGCTTGGGACAGGGAAGTGGCTACACCTTC. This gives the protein CASSLGQGSGYTF.

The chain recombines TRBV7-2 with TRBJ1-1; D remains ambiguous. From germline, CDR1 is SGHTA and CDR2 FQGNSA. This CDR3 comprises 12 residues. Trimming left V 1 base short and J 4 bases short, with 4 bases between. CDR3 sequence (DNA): TGTGCCAGCAGCTTAGAGGTCACTGAAGCTTTCTTT. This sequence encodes CASSLEVTEAFF. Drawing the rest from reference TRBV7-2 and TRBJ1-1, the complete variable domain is GAGVSQSPSNKVTEKGKDVELRCDPISGHTALYWYRQSLGQGLEFLIYFQGNSAPDKSGLPSDRFSAERTGGSVSTLTIQRTQQEDSAVYLCASSLEVTEAFFGQGTRLTVV.

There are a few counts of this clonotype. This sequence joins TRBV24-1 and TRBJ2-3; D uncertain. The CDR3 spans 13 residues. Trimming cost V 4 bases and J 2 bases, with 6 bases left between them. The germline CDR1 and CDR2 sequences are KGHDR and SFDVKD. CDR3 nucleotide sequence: TGTGCCACCAGTGAGGCAGACACAGATACGCAGTATTTT. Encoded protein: CATSEADTDTQYF.

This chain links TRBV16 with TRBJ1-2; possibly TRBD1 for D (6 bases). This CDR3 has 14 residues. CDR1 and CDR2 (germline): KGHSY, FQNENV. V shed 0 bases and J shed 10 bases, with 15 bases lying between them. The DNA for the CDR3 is TGTGCCAGCAGCCAATCGAAAACAGGGATCGACTACACCTTC. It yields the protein CASSQSKTGIDYTF.

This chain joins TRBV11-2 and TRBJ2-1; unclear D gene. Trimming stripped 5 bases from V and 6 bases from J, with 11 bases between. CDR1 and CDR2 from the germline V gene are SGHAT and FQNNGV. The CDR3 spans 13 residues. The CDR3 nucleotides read TGTGCCAGCAGCCCCGGCGAGATCAATGAGCAGTTCTTC. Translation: CASSPGEINEQFF. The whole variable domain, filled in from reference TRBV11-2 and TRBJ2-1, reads EAGVAQSPRYKIIEKRQSVAFWCNPISGHATLYWYQQILGQGPKLLIQFQNNGVVDDSQLPKDRFSAERLKGVDSTLKIQPAKLEDSAVYLCASSPGEINEQFFGPGTRLTVL.

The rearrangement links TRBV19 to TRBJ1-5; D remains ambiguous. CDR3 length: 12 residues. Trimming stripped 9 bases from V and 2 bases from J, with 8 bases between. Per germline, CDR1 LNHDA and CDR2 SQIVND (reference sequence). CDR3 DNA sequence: TGTGCCAGCGGGAGTGGCAATCAGCCCCAGCATTTT. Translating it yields CASGSGNQPQHF.